This TCR beta chain was recorded in a study of shared clonotypes between healthy human individuals. Profiling relied on immunoSEQ multiplex PCR, and the TCRdb table lists in-frame clones only, not all of them. The data contain over 1.5 million clones, 95% to 99% of them singletons. There are 13 residues in the CDR3. The V and J ends lost 8 bases and 0 bases respectively, with 5 bases between them. CDR1 and CDR2 (germline): MNHEY, SVGAGI. It was into CD45RA+ naive and CD45RA-negative memory subsets that the CD4+ cells were split. The V gene is TRBV6-5, the J gene TRBJ2-6; D is uncertain. Sample: naive CD4+ T cells sorted from blood. The subset was: CD45RA+ positively selected. The receptor was derived from a man aged 25-45 years in good health. The CDR3 bases are TGTGCCAGCGGTAGCTCTGGGGCCAACGTCCTGACTTTC. Amino acids: CASGSSGANVLTF.